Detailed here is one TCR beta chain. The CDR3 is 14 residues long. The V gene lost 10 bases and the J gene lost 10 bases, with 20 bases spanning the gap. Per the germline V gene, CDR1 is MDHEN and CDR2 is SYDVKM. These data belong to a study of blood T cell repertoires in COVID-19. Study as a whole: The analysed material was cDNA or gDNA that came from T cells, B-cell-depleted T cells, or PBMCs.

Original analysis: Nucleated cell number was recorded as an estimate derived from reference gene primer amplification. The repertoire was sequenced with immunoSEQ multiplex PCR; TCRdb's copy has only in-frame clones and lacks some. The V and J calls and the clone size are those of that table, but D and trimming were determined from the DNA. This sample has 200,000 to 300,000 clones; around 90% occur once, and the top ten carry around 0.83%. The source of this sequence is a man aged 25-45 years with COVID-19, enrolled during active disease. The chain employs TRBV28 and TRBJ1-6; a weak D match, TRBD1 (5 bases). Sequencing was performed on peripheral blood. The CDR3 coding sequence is TGTGCCACACAGGAGTTGCACGGTCGGTCACCCCTCCACTTT. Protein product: CATQELHGRSPLHF. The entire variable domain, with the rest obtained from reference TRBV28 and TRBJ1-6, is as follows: DVKVTQSSRYLVKRTGEKVFLECVQDMDHENMFWYRQDPGLGLRLIYFSYDVKMKEKGDIPEGYSVSREKKERFSLILESASTNQTSMYLCATQELHGRSPLHFGNGTRLTVT.